This T cell receptor (beta chain) was sequenced during a study of monozygotic twins with inflammatory bowel disease. Study observations and caveats: Those with IBD had lower TCRbeta diversity (inverse Simpson) than their healthy co-twins did.

In germline, CDR1 is SGHNT, CDR2 YYREEE (reference sequence). The CDR3 is 16 residues long. TCRdb reprocessed the 5' RACE reads, with one entry per CDR3 protein and no DNA. The sample totals about 160,000 distinct CDR3 sequences. Notes on this clonotype: Its antigen is undetermined.

The TCR was taken from a human donor with ulcerative colitis or Crohn's disease, or a healthy co-twin of an affected twin (not recorded which). The chain recombines TRBV5-4 with TRBJ2-3; TCRdb proposes TRBD2, but this gene call is untestable without DNA. Sample: blood. CDR3 amino acids: CASSLAAREGPDTQYF.